The 21 T cell receptor beta chains listed next were all sequenced from one sample in a study of T cell clusters in autoimmune cytopenias. TRB was amplified by touch-down multiplex PCR, primer pools A and B combined. TCRdb re-called the multiplex PCR reads and shows each CDR3 protein once, DNA omitted. Its listing shows some 4,700 distinct CDR3 sequences. Each sample's input was approximately 270 ng genomic DNA, 35,000 to 40,000 genome equivalents. The sample consisted of peripheral blood. These receptors all stem from a human donor with an autoimmune cytopenia or autoimmune hepatitis (not recorded which).

Considering frequency, this clonotype is medium-sized. This chain uses TRBV10-3 with TRBJ1-1; TCRdb indicates TRBD1, and absent DNA this call remains unverified. The CDR3 covers 15 residues. CDR1 ENHRY and CDR2 SYGVKD come from the germline V gene. The CDR3 loop is CAISAGGAGNTEAFF.

In terms of frequency, this clonotype is medium-sized (0.01 to 0.1%). This chain joins TRBV7-2 and TRBJ1-2; as DNA is missing, the TRBD1 call by TCRdb cannot be tested. CDR3 length: 17 residues. Germline values: CDR1 SGHTA, CDR2 FQGNSA. The CDR3 loop reads CASSLKRPTGSPSGYTF.

Considering frequency, this clonotype is medium-sized. The CDR3 sequence: CASSTRGQWHF. V and J are TRBV6-5 and TRBJ1-5; lacking DNA, the TRBD1 call made by TCRdb goes unchecked. CDR1 and CDR2 from the germline V gene are MNHEY and SVGAGI. The CDR3 consists of 11 residues.

Here the CDR3 reads CASSLRRPGKETQYF. This chain links TRBV11-1 with TRBJ2-5; as DNA is missing, the TRBD1 call by TCRdb cannot be tested. The V gene's germline CDR1 is SGHAT and CDR2 FQDESV (reference sequence). The CDR3 extends over 15 amino acids.

In terms of frequency, this clonotype is medium-sized. CDR3 in amino acids: CASSDRGQLNNSPLHF. The chain couples TRBV6-1 to TRBJ1-6; TCRdb proposes TRBD1, but this gene call is untestable without DNA. CDR3 length: 16 residues. CDR1 is MNHNS and CDR2 is SASEGT in the germline V gene.

This chain joins TRBV27 and TRBJ1-1; the TCRdb call, TRBD1, lacks DNA for checking. The germline gives CDR1 MNHEY, CDR2 SMNVEV (reference sequence). This CDR3 has 14 amino acids. The CDR3: CASRTDRVNTEAFF.

Judged by frequency, this clonotype is medium-sized (0.01 to 0.1%). The genes are TRBV20-1 and TRBJ2-7; lacking DNA, the TRBD2 call made by TCRdb goes unchecked. This CDR3 is built from 14 residues. Looked up from germline, CDR1 is DFQATT and CDR2 is SNEGSKA (reference sequence). This CDR3 is CSAPATTSAYEQYF.

The chain uses TRBV6-5 and TRBJ2-2; TCRdb's assignment of TRBD1 cannot be checked, as there is no DNA. The CDR3 totals 15 residues. In germline, CDR1 is MNHEY, CDR2 SVGAGI. CDR3 amino acids: CASRSAGPIAGELFF.

The chain joins TRBV10-1 to TRBJ2-3. CDR3 length: 15 amino acids. Per germline, CDR1 WNHNN and CDR2 SYGVQD (reference sequence). The chain's CDR3 is CASSGGRTSTDTQYF.

This chain joins TRBV4-1 and TRBJ2-7. Germline lookup yields CDR1 MGHRA and CDR2 YSYEKL. CDR3 size: 15 residues. Here the CDR3 reads CASSQGDSATYEQYF.

This chain connects TRBV6-6 to TRBJ1-5; TCRdb names TRBD1, which stays unverified in the absence of DNA. Germline V gene data show CDR1 as MNHNY and CDR2 as SVGAGI (reference sequence). This CDR3 is built from 13 residues. CDR3 amino acids: CASSLDSDRPQHF.

The chain links TRBV12-3 or TRBV12-4 to TRBJ1-5; with no DNA, the TCRdb D assignment of TRBD1 cannot be verified. This CDR3 is built from 17 residues. CDR3 in amino acids: CASSSIEGQFSNQPQHF.

Considering frequency, this clonotype is medium-sized (0.01 to 0.1%). V gene TRBV6-5 combines with J gene TRBJ2-1; TCRdb's assignment of TRBD1 cannot be checked, as there is no DNA. This CDR3 is 15 amino acids long. CDR1 MNHEY and CDR2 SVGAGI come from the germline V gene. CDR3 region: CASSSGQSAYNEQFF.

The chain is built from TRBV20-1 and TRBJ1-1. CDR3 length equals 14 residues. Germline V gives CDR1 DFQATT, CDR2 SNEGSKA (reference sequence). The CDR3 here is CSASLGRMNTEAFF.

The chain links TRBV2 to TRBJ1-1; TCRdb calls TRBD1, which cannot be checked without DNA. CDR1 SNHLY and CDR2 FYNNEI come from the germline V gene. The CDR3 is made up of 14 amino acids. The CDR3 loop reads CATLSGKVGTEAFF. The whole variable domain, remainder taken from reference TRBV2 and TRBJ1-1, is EPEVTQTPSHQVTQMGQEVILRCVPISNHLYFYWYRQILGQKVEFLVSFYNNEISEKSEIFDDQFSVERPDGSNFTLKIRSTKLEDSAMYFCATLSGKVGTEAFFGQGTRLTVV.

This clonotype is labeled medium-sized (0.01 to 0.1%) based on frequency. V is TRBV19 and J is TRBJ1-6; the TRBD1 assignment by TCRdb is unverifiable without DNA. CDR3 length: 14 amino acids. In germline, CDR1 is LNHDA, CDR2 SQIVND (reference sequence). This CDR3 reads CASRTGTYNSPLHF.

By frequency, this clonotype is medium-sized (0.01 to 0.1%). The genes are TRBV11-2 and TRBJ1-2; the TRBD1 assignment by TCRdb is unverifiable without DNA. Germline CDR1 is SGHAT and CDR2 is FQNNGV. The CDR3 totals 13 residues. CDR3 region: CASSFGQSYGYTF.

Its frequency marks this clonotype as medium-sized. V and J are TRBV11-2 and TRBJ1-1; absent DNA, TCRdb's TRBD1 call cannot be checked. CDR3 length equals 13 residues. Germline-derived CDR1 and CDR2 are SGHAT and FQNNGV. Here the CDR3 reads CASGEGGNTEAFF.

The chain combines TRBV7-3 with TRBJ2-5; with no DNA, the TCRdb D assignment of TRBD1 cannot be verified. CDR1 SGHTA and CDR2 FQGTGA come from the germline V gene. CDR3 length: 16 residues. The CDR3 is CASSQAPSGRQETQYF.

This clonotype is medium-sized by frequency. The chain combines TRBV5-1 with TRBJ1-1. From germline, CDR1 is SGHRS and CDR2 YFSETQ. The CDR3 length is 15 residues. This chain's CDR3 is CASSLLGIRTTEAFF.

This clonotype is deemed medium-sized by its frequency. The chain is built from TRBV5-6 and TRBJ2-7; TCRdb picks TRBD1, but there is no DNA to check that call. Looked up from germline, CDR1 is SGHDT and CDR2 is YYEEEE. This CDR3 is built from 13 residues. The CDR3 loop reads CASSSGQSYEQYF.